These 2 T cell receptor beta chains came from one sample sequenced in a study of control samples from healthy donors and cancer patients. Produced via immunoSEQ multiplex PCR; TCRdb's table is partial and in-frame only. The table lists under 200,000 clones, around 95% of them singletons. The sequenced sample was blood. The origin of the receptors is a woman aged 55-69 years in good health.

In nucleotides, the CDR3 is TGTGCCAGCAGCCAAGGGGGACAGGGGAAGGCTCCGACCCAGTACTTC. As protein: CASSQGGQGKAPTQYF. This chain connects TRBV3-1 (or the pseudogene TRBV3-2) to TRBJ2-5, with TRBD1 matching over 10 bases. Germline trimming cut 1 base from V and 7 bases from J; bases unmatched to any gene: 9. The CDR3 extends over 16 amino acids. Looked up from germline, CDR1 is LGHDT and CDR2 is YNNKEL (reference sequence).

This clone was detected once. The CDR3 DNA reads TGTGCCAGTAGTACTGACAGGAACTATGGCTACACCTTC. It translates to CASSTDRNYGYTF. The chain employs TRBV19 and TRBJ1-2, with D possibly matching TRBD1 (6 bases). Germline V gives CDR1 LNHDA, CDR2 SQIVND (reference sequence). Trimming left V 4 bases short and J 2 bases short, with 8 bases between. There are 13 residues in the CDR3. The entire variable domain, with the rest obtained from reference TRBV19 and TRBJ1-2, is as follows: DGGITQSPKYLFRKEGQNVTLSCEQNLNHDAMYWYRQDPGQGLRLIYYSQIVNDFQKGDIAEGYSVSREKKESFPLTVTSAQKNPTAFYLCASSTDRNYGYTFGSGTRLTVV.